A single TCR beta chain is shown here with its context. Trimming cost V 1 base and J 9 bases; bases outside gene matches: 5. Germline CDR1 reads MNHEY; CDR2 reads SVGAGI. The CDR3 contains 14 residues. TCRdb's table, derived via immunoSEQ multiplex PCR, lists solely in-frame clones and lacks some. The data show under 200,000 clones, around 81% seen once. These data originate in a study of blood T cell repertoires in COVID-19. Source material: peripheral blood. The gene calls are TRBV6-5 and TRBJ1-4, with 7 bases lining up with TRBD1. The clonotype was recovered from a man aged 65 to 79 who had recovered from COVID-19. DNA for the CDR3: TGTGCCAGCAGTTACTGGGCGGACAGGAAAAAACTGTTTTTT. Translating gives CASSYWADRKKLFF.